These 20 T cell receptor beta chains came from one sample sequenced in a study of T cell responses to AZD1222 COVID-19 vaccine. Data came from immunoSEQ multiplex PCR; TCRdb stores just in-frame clones and leaves some out. The sample table includes around 150,000 clones. Sequencing input: peripheral blood. All receptors derive from an adult in good health.

The rearrangement uses TRBV7-9 and TRBJ2-1; D is possibly TRBD1 (6 bases). This CDR3 comprises 13 residues. The germline V gene has CDR1 SEHNR and CDR2 FQNEAQ (reference sequence). Trimming took 1 base from V and 9 from J, leaving 10 bases between them. CDR3 sequence: CASSLGRGREQFF. Written as DNA, the CDR3 is TGTGCCAGCAGCTTAGGCAGGGGCCGTGAGCAGTTCTTC.

The V gene is TRBV4-3, the J gene TRBJ1-6; the D is unclear. CDR3 length: 17 amino acids. V gave up 1 base and J gave up 7 bases, with 17 bases separating them. CDR1 and CDR2 (germline): LGHNA, YSLEER. The CDR3 sequence: CASSQGVSSSDNSPLHF. The CDR3 nucleotides read TGCGCCAGCAGCCAAGGGGTTTCATCCTCCGACAATTCACCCCTCCACTTT.

V gene TRBV30 combines with J gene TRBJ1-1; 7 nucleotides align to TRBD1. Germline loops: CDR1 GTSNPN, CDR2 SVGIG (reference sequence). The CDR3 sequence is 14 residues long. Losses at the gene ends were 5 bases for V and 2 bases for J; bases not matched to a gene: 8. CDR3: CAWGQTGRNTEAFF. The CDR3, as DNA: TGTGCCTGGGGTCAGACAGGGCGCAACACTGAAGCTTTCTTT.

This sequence joins TRBV5-1 and TRBJ2-7; no firm D call. Germline CDR1 is SGHRS and CDR2 is YFSETQ. The V end was cut by 1 base, the J end by 0 bases, with 8 bases between. The CDR3 is made up of 14 amino acids. Written as DNA, the CDR3 is TGCGCCAGCAGCTTGTTAGATGTCTCCTACGAGCAGTACTTC. Its protein is CASSLLDVSYEQYF.

The chain has TRBV30 and TRBJ1-5; 9 nucleotides align to TRBD1. The junction had 10 bases not matched to a gene; V was cut back by 2 bases and J by 2 bases. This CDR3 is built from 17 residues. CDR1 is GTSNPN, CDR2 SVGIG, per germline (reference sequence). The CDR3 coding sequence is TGTGCCTGGAGTCCCCGGACAGGGGTCGATGGCAATCAGCCCCAGCATTTT. Amino acids: CAWSPRTGVDGNQPQHF.

The DNA for the CDR3 is TGTGCCAGCAGCTCCTTAGGACAGGGGCACACTGAAGCTTTCTTT. Protein sequence: CASSSLGQGHTEAFF. The chain uses TRBV7-2 and TRBJ1-1; 9 nucleotides align to TRBD1. CDR1 is SGHTA and CDR2 is FQGNSA in the germline V gene. The J segment lost 3 bases and the V segment lost 4 bases, leaving 6 bases of the junction unmatched. CDR3 size: 15 residues.

The genes are TRBV2 and TRBJ2-7; D uncertain. This CDR3 contains 14 residues. V was pared by 9 bases and J by 0 bases, with 15 bases between. Germline lookup yields CDR1 SNHLY and CDR2 FYNNEI. This CDR3 reads CASLGSEVSYEQYF. In DNA, the CDR3 is TGTGCCAGTCTGGGGTCAGAAGTCTCCTACGAGCAGTACTTC.

The chain uses TRBV5-6 and TRBJ1-5, with no clear D. Deletions cut 1 base from V and 0 bases from J, with 2 bases between. CDR1 SGHDT and CDR2 YYEEEE come from the germline V gene. CDR3 length equals 13 residues. CDR3 sequence reads: CASSLYSNQPQHF. In DNA, the CDR3 is TGTGCCAGCAGCTTGTATAGCAATCAGCCCCAGCATTTT.

The chain is built from TRBV19 and TRBJ1-1; the match to TRBD1 covers 11 bases. Germline V CDR1 and CDR2: LNHDA, SQIVND (reference sequence). The CDR3 spans 14 residues. V lost 6 bases and J lost 4; bases outside the gene matches: 4. The CDR3 region is CASRKDRGPTEAFF. As DNA, the CDR3 is TGTGCCAGTAGAAAGGACAGGGGGCCCACTGAAGCTTTCTTT.

This rearrangement joins TRBV5-4 to TRBJ2-5; D is unresolved. The CDR3 sequence is 14 residues long. The V end lost 1 base, the J end lost 5 bases, and 12 bases lay between the germline ends. Germline CDR1 is SGHNT and CDR2 is YYREEE (reference sequence). CDR3 sequence (DNA): TGTGCCAGCAGCTTGTCCGGGTCGGATGAGACCCAGTACTTC. Translating gives CASSLSGSDETQYF.

This chain connects TRBV7-9 to TRBJ2-7; no definite D call. V shed 4 bases and J shed 6 bases, with 22 bases lying between them. Germline V gene data show CDR1 as SEHNR and CDR2 as FQNEAQ (reference sequence). The CDR3 has 16 residues. In nucleotides, the CDR3 is TGTGCCAGCAGCTCCTCCCGACCCCCCCGCACCGGCGAGCAGTACTTC. Translation gives CASSSSRPPRTGEQYF.

The chain recombines TRBV6-2 or TRBV6-3 with TRBJ2-1; 15 bases map to TRBD2. The CDR3 contains 16 residues. Per the germline V gene, CDR1 is MNHEY and CDR2 is SVGEGT. Unmatched junction bases numbered 4, after V lost 6 bases and J lost 4 bases. The CDR3 region has the DNA TGTGCCAGCAGCTTCGGGACTAGCGGGGGGTACAATGAGCAGTTCTTC. Protein: CASSFGTSGGYNEQFF.

A remark on this clone: The sample contains more than one DNA sequence encoding this CDR3. The CDR3: CASSEVGRGNYGYTF. The CDR3 DNA reads TGTGCCAGCAGTGAAGTCGGCAGGGGAAACTATGGCTACACCTTC. The chain combines TRBV6-1 with TRBJ1-2; perhaps TRBD1 as D (6 bases). CDR3 length: 15 amino acids. Germline loops: CDR1 MNHNS, CDR2 SASEGT. V was clipped by 1 base and J by 2 bases, with 11 bases between them.

The chain combines TRBV4-1 with TRBJ1-1; 7 bases line up with TRBD1. This CDR3 has 17 amino acids. Germline lookup yields CDR1 MGHRA and CDR2 YSYEKL. J gave up 2 bases and V 0 bases, and 9 bases lay outside the gene matches. CDR3 coding DNA: TGCGCCAGCAGCCAAGATCGAAAGACAGGGCGAAACACTGAAGCTTTCTTT. Translated: CASSQDRKTGRNTEAFF.

V gene TRBV6-5 combines with J gene TRBJ1-1, with D possibly matching TRBD1 (5 bases). CDR1 is MNHEY, CDR2 SVGAGI, per germline. Between the trimmed V and J ends, which lost 6 bases and 6 bases, there was a span of 14 bases. The CDR3 spans 13 residues. CDR3 loop: CASSLSGLPEAFF. CDR3 in DNA: TGTGCCAGCAGCCTATCGGGACTACCTGAAGCTTTCTTT.

The chain links TRBV11-2 to TRBJ1-3, with 10 bases aligning to TRBD1. Trimming took 6 bases from V and 4 from J; bases not matched to a gene: 12. Per germline, CDR1 SGHAT and CDR2 FQNNGV. The CDR3 is 17 residues long. The CDR3 protein is CASSSPVGTGVGNTIYF. The CDR3 bases are TGTGCCAGCAGTTCCCCGGTTGGGACAGGGGTCGGAAACACCATATATTTT.

The chain recombines TRBV19 with TRBJ2-6, with D perhaps TRBD2 (6 bases). Germline CDR1 is LNHDA and CDR2 is SQIVND (reference sequence). V dropped 3 bases and J dropped 4 bases, with 10 bases sitting between them. The CDR3 covers 15 residues. CDR3 region: CASSMGGRGANVLTF. CDR3 DNA sequence: TGTGCCAGTAGTATGGGGGGACGAGGGGCCAACGTCCTGACTTTC.

The CDR3 region is CASGLGDSNSPLHF. CDR3 DNA: TGTGCTAGTGGTTTGGGGGACAGTAATTCACCCCTCCACTTT. This chain joins TRBV12-5 and TRBJ1-6, with TRBD1 matching 7 bases. The trim removed 1 base at V and 6 bases at J, leaving 0 bases unmatched. The CDR3 extends over 14 amino acids. From germline, CDR1 is LGHNT and CDR2 FRNRAP. The full variable domain, completed using reference TRBV12-5 and TRBJ1-6, is DARVTQTPRHKVTEMGQEVTMRCQPILGHNTVFWYRQTMMQGLELLAYFRNRAPLDDSGMPKDRFSAEMPDATLATLKIQPSEPRDSAVYFCASGLGDSNSPLHFGNGTRLTVT.

V usage is TRBV28 and J usage is TRBJ2-4; D ambiguous. The V and J ends lost 10 bases and 1 base respectively, with 11 bases between them. CDR3 length: 13 amino acids. The germline V gene has CDR1 MDHEN and CDR2 SYDVKM. CDR3 coding DNA: TGTGCCACTAACCTCTCGGCCAAAAACATTCAGTACTTC. Protein product: CATNLSAKNIQYF.

The chain employs TRBV6-1 and TRBJ1-6; maybe TRBD1 (6 bases). The CDR3 has 13 amino acids. CDR1 MNHNS and CDR2 SASEGT come from the germline V gene. V was trimmed by 1 base and J by 17 bases, leaving 15 bases between them. CDR3 sequence (DNA): TGTGCCAGCAGTGAAGGTAACAGGGCAATCTTCCACTTT. Translation: CASSEGNRAIFHF.